These 19 T cell receptor beta chains originate from one sample sequenced in a study of T-cell reconstitution after alpha-beta-depleted transplantation in children. A TCRbeta library incorporating unique molecular identifiers was prepared. Via MiXCR, TCRdb re-called the PCR reads, giving one row per CDR3 protein. The repertoire holds approximately 520,000 distinct CDR3 sequences, approximately 30% seen once, with more than 2% in the top ten. Sequenced here: PBMCs from the stem cell graft donor, sampled from the stem cell graft. These receptor sequences come from a human donor who donated a stem cell graft to a child with aplastic anemia.

This clonotype was counted at least ten times. J is TRBJ1-5 and V is TRBV4-3; no definite D call. The CDR3 covers 13 residues. The germline gives CDR1 LGHNA, CDR2 YSLEER. V gave up 1 base and J gave up 4 bases, with 5 bases separating them. CDR3 nucleotide sequence: TGCGCCAGCAGCCAAGGCGGTAATCAGCCCCAGCATTTT. It is translated as CASSQGGNQPQHF.

The chain recombines TRBV20-1 with TRBJ1-2, with D uncertain. CDR1 is DFQATT, CDR2 SNEGSKA, per germline (reference sequence). The CDR3 contains 11 residues. V was clipped by 0 bases and J by 8 bases, with 7 bases between them. CDR3 loop: CSAREAAGYTF. CDR3 DNA sequence: TGCAGTGCTAGAGAAGCAGCCGGCTACACCTTC.

The chain is built from TRBV4-1 and TRBJ2-7; possibly TRBD1 for D (7 bases). The CDR3 is made up of 15 amino acids. CDR1 is MGHRA and CDR2 is YSYEKL in the germline V gene. Deletions cut 0 bases from V and 4 bases from J, with 13 bases between. DNA for the CDR3: TGCGCCAGCAGCCAAGACTCGACAGGGAGGTACGAGCAGTACGTC. Translation gives CASSQDSTGRYEQYV.

The CDR3 nucleotides read TGTGCCAGCAGTTTATCTGGCTACACCTTC. Translating it yields CASSLSGYTF. The chain couples TRBV12-3 or TRBV12-4 to TRBJ1-2; D remains ambiguous. CDR3 length equals 10 residues. V shed 2 bases and J shed 7 bases, with 2 bases lying between them.

This clonotype appeared a few times. The chain is built from TRBV15 and TRBJ1-1; the D gene is possibly TRBD1 (5 bases). Germline CDR1 reads LNHNV; CDR2 reads YYDKDF (reference sequence). The CDR3 spans 15 residues. V gave up 5 bases and J gave up 3 bases, with 16 bases separating them. The CDR3 nucleotides read TGTGCCACCAGCGGCCTAAGGGAGGGACACACTGAAGCTTTCTTT. Translated: CATSGLREGHTEAFF.

The DNA of the CDR3 is TGCGCCAGCAGCTTCAGGTCGGGGGACGAGCAGTACTTC. This codes for CASSFRSGDEQYF. The chain carries TRBV5-1 and TRBJ2-7; D may be TRBD2 (6 bases). The CDR3 covers 13 residues. Germline CDR1 and CDR2: SGHRS and YFSETQ. V was trimmed by 2 bases and J by 5 bases, leaving 11 bases between them.

The chain employs TRBV7-8 and TRBJ2-4; 8 nucleotides line up with TRBD1. V was pared by 5 bases and J by 5 bases, with 14 bases of the junction left unmatched. Germline V gene lookup returns CDR1 SGHVS and CDR2 FQNEAQ. This CDR3 is built from 17 residues. CDR3 coding DNA: TGTGCCAGCAGCCCCTTGATTAACAGGGGGAATCAAAACATTCAGTACTTC. Translating gives CASSPLINRGNQNIQYF.

Written as DNA, the CDR3 is TGTGCCAGCAGCAACCGGGACAGCACAGCGTCAACGAACACCGGGGAGCTGTTTTTT. Its protein product is CASSNRDSTASTNTGELFF. The chain carries TRBV14 and TRBJ2-2, with 7 bases lining up with TRBD1. This CDR3 has 19 residues. Germline values: CDR1 SGHDN, CDR2 FVKESK. Germline trimming cut 5 bases from V and 0 bases from J; bases unmatched to any gene: 15.

The V gene is TRBV27, the J gene TRBJ2-3; TRBD2 matches at 10 bases. CDR1 and CDR2 from the germline V gene are MNHEY and SMNVEV (reference sequence). The V gene end was trimmed by 6 bases and the J gene end by 0 bases; junction bases not matched to a gene: 9. The CDR3 loop spans 17 amino acids. CDR3 residues: CASSTIMTSGSTDTQYF. The CDR3 DNA reads TGTGCCAGCAGCACCATAATGACTAGCGGGAGCACAGATACGCAGTATTTT.

The V and J genes are TRBV15 and TRBJ1-2; D is possibly TRBD1 (5 bases). CDR3 length: 14 amino acids. In germline, CDR1 is LNHNV, CDR2 YYDKDF (reference sequence). Deletions cut 0 bases from V and 8 bases from J, with 13 bases between. CDR3 nucleotides: TGTGCCACCAGCAGAGATAGGGGAATCTGGGGCTACACCTTC. Encoded protein: CATSRDRGIWGYTF.

This clonotype appeared a few times. The chain has TRBV7-2 and TRBJ2-3, with D unresolved. The germline CDR1 and CDR2 sequences are SGHTA and FQGNSA. This CDR3 comprises 16 residues. Trimming removed 1 base from V and 0 bases from J, with 11 bases in between. CDR3 region: CASSLGGRASTDTQYF. As DNA, the CDR3 is TGTGCCAGCAGCTTAGGAGGAAGAGCTAGCACAGATACGCAGTATTTT.

The sample holds a few counts of this clonotype. This rearrangement joins TRBV6-2 or TRBV6-3 to TRBJ1-5; 7 nucleotides align to TRBD1. CDR1 is MNHEY, CDR2 SVGEGT, per germline. The CDR3 loop spans 14 amino acids. V lost 2 bases and J lost 4; bases outside the gene matches: 2. Here the CDR3 reads CASSYGTENQPQHF. CDR3 in DNA: TGTGCCAGCAGTTACGGGACAGAGAATCAGCCCCAGCATTTT.

In its sample, this clonotype was seen a few times. The genes are TRBV29-1 and TRBJ2-4; a weak D match, TRBD2 (6 bases). V gave up 4 bases and J gave up 1 base, with 8 bases separating them. Germline CDR1 and CDR2: SQVTM and ANQGSEA. The CDR3 has 13 residues. The CDR3 nucleotides read TGCAGCGTTGTAGCGGTTGCCAAAAACATTCAGTACTTC. Encoded protein: CSVVAVAKNIQYF.

This clonotype was seen a handful of times. CDR3 sequence (DNA): TGCAGCGTTGATGTTGGGGACGAGCAGTACTTC. Its protein product is CSVDVGDEQYF. This sequence joins TRBV29-1 and TRBJ2-7, with D hard to call. V lost 3 bases and J 5 bases, leaving 8 bases between the germline ends. The germline V gene has CDR1 SQVTM and CDR2 ANQGSEA. This CDR3 spans 11 amino acids.

In this sample, this clonotype turned up a few times. This chain joins TRBV7-2 and TRBJ2-5, with 8 bases lining up with TRBD2. This CDR3 comprises 15 residues. V dropped 5 bases and J dropped 0; count of bases not matched to a gene: 5. Germline CDR1 is SGHTA and CDR2 is FQGNSA. The CDR3 region is CASSRTSGYQETQYF. CDR3 DNA: TGTGCCAGCAGCCGAACTAGCGGCTACCAAGAGACCCAGTACTTC.

This clonotype was seen only a few times. The gene calls are TRBV19 and TRBJ1-2; TRBD1 might be the D (5 bases). Per the germline V gene, CDR1 is LNHDA and CDR2 is SQIVND (reference sequence). Trimming shortened V by 1 base and J by 2 bases, and 14 bases separated the two germline ends. The CDR3 length is 16 residues. As DNA, the CDR3 is TGTGCCAGTAGTATAGGATGGTCGCAGGGAAACTATGGCTACACCTTC. This translates into CASSIGWSQGNYGYTF.

This clonotype has a handful of counts. J is TRBJ2-1 and V is TRBV19; D call uncertain. The CDR3 is 12 residues long. Per the germline V gene, CDR1 is LNHDA and CDR2 is SQIVND (reference sequence). V shed 7 bases and J shed 8 bases, with 12 bases lying between them. CDR3 nucleotides: TGTGCCAGTATCGAGAGGCAGCATGAGCAGTTCTTC. Amino acids: CASIERQHEQFF.

There are a few counts of this clonotype. This chain links TRBV12-5 with TRBJ1-1, with no clear D. V lost 2 bases to trimming and J lost 9 bases, with 13 bases between them. Germline V gene data show CDR1 as LGHNT and CDR2 as FRNRAP. This CDR3 spans 13 amino acids. CDR3 DNA sequence: TGTGCTAGTGGTTTGACAGCCCGCAGGCAAGCTTTCTTT. Protein product: CASGLTARRQAFF.

This clonotype has more than one count but fewer than ten. The chain is built from TRBV29-1 and TRBJ2-1; 9 bases agree with TRBD1. The J segment lost 7 bases and the V segment lost 2 bases, leaving 12 bases of the junction unmatched. The CDR3 loop spans 16 amino acids. The V gene's germline CDR1 is SQVTM and CDR2 ANQGSEA. The chain's CDR3 is CSVEKTGGGWLNEQFF. The CDR3 nucleotides are TGCAGCGTTGAAAAAACAGGGGGCGGGTGGTTGAATGAGCAGTTCTTC.